This T cell receptor beta chain stems from a study of cytomegalovirus exposure and HLA in healthy donors. The germline gives CDR1 MNHEY, CDR2 SMNVEV (reference sequence). Trimming left V 2 bases short and J 4 bases short, with 20 bases between. This CDR3 comprises 18 residues. The method was immunoSEQ multiplex PCR; TCRdb's version includes in-frame clones alone and lacks a portion of them. The sample holds about 160,000 clones; 84% are singletons and the top ten take roughly 10%. This rearrangement joins TRBV27 to TRBJ2-2; weak D call: TRBD1 (5 bases). The sequence was obtained from a man in his thirties or forties in good health and CMV-seropositive. Sequencing was performed on PBMCs. The CDR3 region is CASSLQPGWGRGTGELFF. In nucleotides, the CDR3 is TGTGCCAGCAGTTTACAACCCGGGTGGGGAAGGGGCACCGGGGAGCTGTTTTTT.